This T cell receptor beta chain was identified in a study of Ad26.COV2.S vaccination and SARS-CoV-2 variants. Treatment meaning: 15 to 20 received Ad26.COV2.S at low or high dose, single or two shots; about 5 received placebo; per-sample allocation not given. At day 63 after the first vaccine or placebo injection, samples were drawn. This table comes from immunoSEQ multiplex PCR, and its TCRdb copy is limited to in-frame clones, with some not included. Seen here are 450,000 to 550,000 clones, 75% to 90% observed once, and the top ten hold approximately 2.5%. V shed 1 base and J shed 3 bases, with 20 bases lying between them. The germline V gene has CDR1 SGHRS and CDR2 YFSETQ. The CDR3 has 18 residues. With respect to this clone: Its antigen is still unknown.

Study-level results: Placebo and vaccine recipients had non-spike TCR breadth that was similar.

The chain combines TRBV5-1 with TRBJ2-4; possible D gene TRBD1, 5 bases. This TCR came from a person aged 18 to 59 who received the Ad26.COV2.S COVID-19 vaccine or a placebo. The sequencing used peripheral blood, collected in a trial of Ad26.COV2.S vaccine versus placebo. Here the CDR3 reads CASSLLVDMEGVKNIQYF. The CDR3 DNA reads TGCGCCAGCAGCTTGCTGGTGGACATGGAAGGGGTCAAAAACATTCAGTACTTC.